The clone carrying this T cell receptor beta chain was seen repeatedly, ten times or more. Its antigen remains unidentified. The junction differs from germline at one of its ends, possibly a read error. Researchers collected about 10 milliliters of peripheral blood from every single donor. The data originate from a study of blood T cells in healthy people across ages. The CDR3 length is 12 residues. From germline, CDR1 is SGHTA and CDR2 FQGNSA. Overall study findings and caveats: Any changes in expanded clonotypes were possibly confounded, as donor CMV status remained unknown.

A J-beta primer mix and a sample-barcoded 5' primer were used in a second PCR of roughly 7 to 12 cycles. One entry per CDR3 protein, called by TCRdb with MiXCR from the 5' RACE reads. Here the sample spans hundreds of thousands of distinct CDR3 sequences, roughly 31% being singletons. The TCR was taken from an elderly woman in good health. The J gene is TRBJ2-5, the V gene TRBV7-2; D not resolved. Sequencing was done on a sample of blood. CDR3 sequence reads: CASSLAWETQYF. In nucleotides, the CDR3 is TGTGCCAGCAGTTTAGCCTGGGAGACCCAGTACTTC.